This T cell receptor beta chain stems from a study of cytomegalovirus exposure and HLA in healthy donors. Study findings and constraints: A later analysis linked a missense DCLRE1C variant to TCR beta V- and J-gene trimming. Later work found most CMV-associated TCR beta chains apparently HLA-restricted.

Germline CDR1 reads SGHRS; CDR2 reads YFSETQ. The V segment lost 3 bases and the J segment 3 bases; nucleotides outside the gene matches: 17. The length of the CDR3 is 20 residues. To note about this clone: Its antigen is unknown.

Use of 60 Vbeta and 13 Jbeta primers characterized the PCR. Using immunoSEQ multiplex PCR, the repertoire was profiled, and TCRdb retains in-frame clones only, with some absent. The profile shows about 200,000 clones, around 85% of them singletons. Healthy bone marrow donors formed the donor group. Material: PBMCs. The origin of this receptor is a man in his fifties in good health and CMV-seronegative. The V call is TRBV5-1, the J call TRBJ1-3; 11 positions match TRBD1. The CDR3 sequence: CASSWKRDRGSEDNGNTIYF. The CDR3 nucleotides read TGCGCCAGCAGCTGGAAACGGGACAGGGGGTCGGAGGATAATGGAAACACCATATATTTT.